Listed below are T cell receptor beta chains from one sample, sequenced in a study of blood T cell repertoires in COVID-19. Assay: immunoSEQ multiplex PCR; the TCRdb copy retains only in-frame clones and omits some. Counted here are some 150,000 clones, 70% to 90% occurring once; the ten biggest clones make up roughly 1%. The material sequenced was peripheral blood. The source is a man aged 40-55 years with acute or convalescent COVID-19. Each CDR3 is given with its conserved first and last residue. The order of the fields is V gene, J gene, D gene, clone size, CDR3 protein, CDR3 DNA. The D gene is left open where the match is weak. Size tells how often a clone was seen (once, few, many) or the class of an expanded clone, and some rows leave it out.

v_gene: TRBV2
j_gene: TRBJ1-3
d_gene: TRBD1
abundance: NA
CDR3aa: CASSRTGGDSGNTIYF
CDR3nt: TGTGCCAGCAGTAGAACAGGGGGCGACTCTGGAAACACCATATATTTT

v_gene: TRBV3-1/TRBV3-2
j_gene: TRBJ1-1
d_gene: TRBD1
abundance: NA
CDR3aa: CASSLDGTGETEAFF
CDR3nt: TGTGCCAGCAGCCTCGACGGGACAGGGGAAACTGAAGCTTTCTTT

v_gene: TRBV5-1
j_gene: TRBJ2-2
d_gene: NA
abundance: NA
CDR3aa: CASSFPVTGELFF
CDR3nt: TGCGCCAGCAGCTTCCCGGTCACCGGGGAGCTGTTTTTT

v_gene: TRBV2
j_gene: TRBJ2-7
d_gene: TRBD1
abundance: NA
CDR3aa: CASTRDRVREQYF
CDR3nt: TGTGCCAGCACTAGGGACAGGGTCCGCGAGCAGTACTTC

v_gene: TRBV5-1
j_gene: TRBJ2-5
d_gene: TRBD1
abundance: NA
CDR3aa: CASSPGTAQETQYF
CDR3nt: TGCGCCAGCAGCCCCGGGACAGCACAAGAGACCCAGTACTTC

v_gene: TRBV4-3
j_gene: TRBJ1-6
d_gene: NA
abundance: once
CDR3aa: CASSQDPLGDSPLHF
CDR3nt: TGCGCCAGCAGCCAAGATCCCCTCGGGGATTCACCCCTCCACTTT

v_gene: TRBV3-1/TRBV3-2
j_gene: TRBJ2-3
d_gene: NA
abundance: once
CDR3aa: CASSPRDFADTQYF
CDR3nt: TGTGCCAGCAGCCCCCGGGACTTCGCAGATACGCAGTATTTT

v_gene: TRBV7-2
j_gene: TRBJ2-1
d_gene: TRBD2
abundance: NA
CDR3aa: CASSFLAGNEQFF
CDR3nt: TGTGCCAGCAGCTTCCTAGCGGGCAATGAGCAGTTCTTC

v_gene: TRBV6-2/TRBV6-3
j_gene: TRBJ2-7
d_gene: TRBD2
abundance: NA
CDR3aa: CASSYGTSGVIPSYEQYF
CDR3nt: TGTGCCAGCAGTTACGGGACTAGCGGGGTGATCCCCTCCTACGAGCAGTACTTC

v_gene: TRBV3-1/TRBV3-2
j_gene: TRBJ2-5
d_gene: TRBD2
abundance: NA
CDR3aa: CASSQGRGVQETQYF
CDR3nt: TGTGCCAGCAGCCAAGGACGGGGGGTCCAAGAGACCCAGTACTTC

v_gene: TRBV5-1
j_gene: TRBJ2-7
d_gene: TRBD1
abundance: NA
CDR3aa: CASSLASDRSNYEQYF
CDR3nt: TGCGCCAGCAGCTTGGCCTCGGACAGGAGCAACTACGAGCAGTACTTC

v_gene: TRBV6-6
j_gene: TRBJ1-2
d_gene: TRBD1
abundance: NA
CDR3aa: CASSYPPGTGLTGYTF
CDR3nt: TGTGCCAGCAGTTACCCTCCCGGGACAGGGTTAACGGGCTACACCTTC

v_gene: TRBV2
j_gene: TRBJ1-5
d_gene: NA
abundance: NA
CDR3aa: CASSDRGLGQPQHF
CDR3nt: TGTGCCAGCAGTGATCGGGGACTCGGTCAGCCCCAGCATTTT

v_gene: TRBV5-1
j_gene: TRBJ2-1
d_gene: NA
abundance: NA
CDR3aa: CASSFTGFEQFF
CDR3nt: TGCGCCAGCAGCTTTACCGGGTTTGAGCAGTTCTTC

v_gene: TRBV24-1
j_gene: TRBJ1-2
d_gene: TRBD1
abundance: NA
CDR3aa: CATSQQGKYNYGYTF
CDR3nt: TGTGCCACCAGTCAACAGGGGAAGTATAACTATGGCTACACCTTC

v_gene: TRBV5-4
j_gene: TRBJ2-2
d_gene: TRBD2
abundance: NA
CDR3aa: CASSFLAGTGELFF
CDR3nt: TGTGCCAGCAGCTTCCTAGCGGGCACCGGGGAGCTGTTTTTT

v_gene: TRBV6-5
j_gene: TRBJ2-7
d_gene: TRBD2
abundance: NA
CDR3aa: CASSYSALAGGHEQYF
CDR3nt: TGTGCCAGCAGTTACTCGGCACTAGCGGGGGGTCACGAGCAGTACTTC

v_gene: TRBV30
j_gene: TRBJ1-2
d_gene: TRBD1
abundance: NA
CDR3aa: CAWSVGTGFLSYTF
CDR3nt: TGTGCCTGGAGTGTTGGGACAGGGTTTTTGAGCTACACCTTC

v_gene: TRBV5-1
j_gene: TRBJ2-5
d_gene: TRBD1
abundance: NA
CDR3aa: CASSNQRTGQETQYF
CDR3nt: TGCGCCAGCAGCAACCAACGGACAGGGCAAGAGACCCAGTACTTC

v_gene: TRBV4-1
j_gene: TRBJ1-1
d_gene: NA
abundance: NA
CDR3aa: CASSRTPRRDAEAFF
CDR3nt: TGCGCCAGCAGCCGGACCCCTCGGAGGGACGCTGAAGCTTTCTTT